A selection of T cell receptor beta chains follows, all from one sample in a study of CD8+CD57+ T cells in acquired aplastic anemia. MiXCR, run by TCRdb on the reads, gives a single entry per CDR3 protein. This table has 150,000 to 200,000 distinct CDR3 sequences, 40% to 55% appearing once. The specimen sequenced was sorted CD4+, CD8+, or CD8+CD57+ T cells (not recorded which) from PBMCs. The receptor source for this set is a human donor with aplastic anemia. Both conserved end residues are part of each CDR3. Fields, in order: V gene, D gene, clone size, J gene, CDR3 DNA, CDR3 protein. A D gene is named only where the DNA matches it firmly. A row's size may be missing; if present it is once, few, many or a size class.

V: TRBV20-1
D: .
size: .
J: TRBJ2-5
DNA: TGCAGTGCTATAGAGGACCTGATGGGAGAGACCCAGTACTTC
CDR3: CSAIEDLMGETQYF

V: TRBV2
D: TRBD1
size: .
J: TRBJ2-2
DNA: TGTGCCAGCGGGGACAGACCCACCGGGGAGCTGTTTTTT
CDR3: CASGDRPTGELFF

V: TRBV7-2
D: .
size: many
J: TRBJ1-2
DNA: TGTGCCAGCAGACGGCAGGGTCTTAATGGCTACACCTTC
CDR3: CASRRQGLNGYTF

V: TRBV5-1
D: .
size: many
J: TRBJ1-5
DNA: TGCGCCAGCAGCTTGGCCGGGGGAAATCAGCCCCAGCATTTT
CDR3: CASSLAGGNQPQHF

V: TRBV2
D: .
size: .
J: TRBJ1-6
DNA: TGTGCCAGCAGCGGACGGGAAAGCTCCTATAATTCACCCCTCCACTTT
CDR3: CASSGRESSYNSPLHF

V: TRBV19
D: .
size: .
J: TRBJ2-4
DNA: TGTGCCAGTAGTATAAACCGTGGCAAAAACATTCAGTACTTC
CDR3: CASSINRGKNIQYF

V: TRBV19
D: .
size: many
J: TRBJ1-1
DNA: TGTGCCAGTAGTATGGCAGGTGAAGCTTTCTTT
CDR3: CASSMAGEAFF

V: TRBV29-1
D: .
size: .
J: TRBJ1-1
DNA: TGCAGCTCGGGACACGCGAACACTGAAGCTTTCTTT
CDR3: CSSGHANTEAFF

V: TRBV7-6
D: .
size: .
J: TRBJ1-4
DNA: TGTGCCAGCAGCCTCACAGGGAGGGCGGGGGAAAAACTGTTTTTT
CDR3: CASSLTGRAGEKLFF

V: TRBV20-1
D: .
size: .
J: TRBJ1-2
DNA: TGCAGTGCTAGAGATACAGGGACCTATGGCTACACCTTC
CDR3: CSARDTGTYGYTF

V: TRBV19
D: TRBD1
size: .
J: TRBJ1-3
DNA: TGTGCCAGTAGTCTTCTACAGGGGGCTAGAAACACCACATATTTT
CDR3: CASSLLQGARNTTYF

V: TRBV12-3/TRBV12-4
D: .
size: many
J: TRBJ1-1
DNA: TGTGCCAGCAGTCCCTCGTGGGGGGATACTGAAGCTTTCTTT
CDR3: CASSPSWGDTEAFF

V: TRBV10-3
D: TRBD1
size: .
J: TRBJ2-3
DNA: TGTGCCATTCAGGGGGCATTTAGCACAGATACGCAGTATTTT
CDR3: CAIQGAFSTDTQYF

V: TRBV20-1
D: .
size: .
J: TRBJ1-2
DNA: TGCAGTGCTAGTCTGCAGGGGAGAGGCTACACCTTC
CDR3: CSASLQGRGYTF

V: TRBV24-1
D: TRBD2
size: .
J: TRBJ2-3
DNA: TGTGCCACCAGTGACCCTACTAGCGGGAGGGCCGGACTCGCAGATACGCAGTATTTT
CDR3: CATSDPTSGRAGLADTQYF

V: TRBV5-4
D: TRBD1
size: .
J: TRBJ2-5
DNA: TGTGCCAGCAGCTTCCCAGACAGGGAAGAGACCCAGTACTTC
CDR3: CASSFPDREETQYF

V: TRBV29-1
D: .
size: few
J: TRBJ2-7
DNA: TGCAGCGTTGAAGATCCGGTAGAGAGCTACGAGCAGTACTTC
CDR3: CSVEDPVESYEQYF